The 25 T cell receptor beta chains presented below share a single source sample, sequenced in a study of blood T cell repertoires in COVID-19. Method: immunoSEQ multiplex PCR; TCRdb's copy keeps in-frame clones and lacks some. The table has roughly 50,000 clones, around 80% seen once. Sequenced material: peripheral blood. The source of these receptors is a man between 60 and 75 years old with acute or convalescent COVID-19.

The V and J genes are TRBV10-3 and TRBJ2-3; 8 bases are a match to TRBD2. Trimming took 8 bases from V and 3 from J; bases not matched to a gene: 7. The CDR3 has 14 residues. Germline V gene sequence: CDR1 ENHRY, CDR2 SYGVKD. The CDR3 DNA is TGTGCCATCCAGAGCGGGAGCTTGACAGATACGCAGTATTTT. Translated: CAIQSGSLTDTQYF.

The chain is built from TRBV4-1 and TRBJ1-4, with 7 positions matching TRBD1. The CDR3 is made up of 15 amino acids. The V gene's germline CDR1 is MGHRA and CDR2 YSYEKL. Trimming at V came to 4 bases and at J to 8 bases, leaving 10 bases not matched to a gene. The CDR3 DNA reads TGCGCCAGCAGCCTTTCCGGGACAGAGGGGGAAAAACTGTTTTTT. This encodes CASSLSGTEGEKLFF.

This chain joins TRBV4-2 and TRBJ1-1; D remains unclear. CDR1 and CDR2 from the germline V gene are LGHNA and YNFKEQ. The CDR3 covers 14 residues. Trimming shortened V by 4 bases and J by 4 bases, and 13 bases separated the two germline ends. In DNA form, the CDR3 reads TGTGCCAGCAGCCTCGGGGAGGGTCCCACTGAAGCTTTCTTT. Translated: CASSLGEGPTEAFF.

J is TRBJ2-7 and V is TRBV7-2, with 9 bases fitting TRBD2. This CDR3 region has 15 residues. V shed 7 bases and J 5 bases; nucleotides not matched to a gene: 12. From germline, CDR1 is SGHTA and CDR2 FQGNSA. The CDR3 DNA follows: TGTGCCAGCACACTTACCCCCCTAGCGGGAAACGAGCAGTACTTC. It specifies CASTLTPLAGNEQYF.

The chain employs TRBV7-2 and TRBJ2-7, with TRBD2 matching 10 bases. The J segment lost 5 bases and the V segment lost 7 bases, leaving 14 bases of the junction unmatched. The CDR3 has 16 amino acids. Germline loops: CDR1 SGHTA, CDR2 FQGNSA. The CDR3 region is CASKSSGSYGRDEQYF. DNA for the CDR3: TGTGCCAGCAAGTCTAGCGGGAGTTACGGCAGGGACGAGCAGTACTTC.

The rearrangement uses TRBV6-6 and TRBJ1-5, with TRBD1 identical over 7 bases. This CDR3 has 16 residues. The germline gives CDR1 MNHNY, CDR2 SVGAGI (reference sequence). V lost 6 bases and J lost 3; bases outside the gene matches: 11. This chain's CDR3 is CASRESRQGPNQPQHF. The CDR3 coding sequence is TGTGCCAGCAGGGAATCTAGACAGGGACCCAATCAGCCCCAGCATTTT.

The chain combines TRBV27 with TRBJ2-1, with D possibly TRBD2 on 6 matching bases. V lost 2 bases and J lost 2, with 10 bases in between. Germline CDR1 reads MNHEY; CDR2 reads SMNVEV (reference sequence). This CDR3 is 15 amino acids long. The CDR3 protein is CASSLGGPPYNEQFF. CDR3 DNA sequence: TGTGCCAGCAGTTTAGGAGGGCCCCCCTACAATGAGCAGTTCTTC.

The genes are TRBV7-2 and TRBJ2-2; a weak D match, TRBD1 (5 bases). From germline, CDR1 is SGHTA and CDR2 FQGNSA. The CDR3 has 15 residues. Trimming took off 1 base at V and 2 bases at J, with 8 bases between the two ends. CDR3 DNA: TGTGCCAGCAGCTTAGGCCAGGGAAACACCGGGGAGCTGTTTTTT. Its protein product is CASSLGQGNTGELFF.

The J gene is TRBJ1-1, the V gene TRBV15; D is possibly TRBD1 (6 bases). From germline, CDR1 is LNHNV and CDR2 YYDKDF (reference sequence). Trimming removed 0 bases at V and 4 bases at J, with 24 bases between. The CDR3 spans 19 residues. Here the CDR3 reads CATSRDLDSALGAGTEAFF. The CDR3, as DNA: TGTGCCACCAGCAGAGATCTGGACAGCGCCCTGGGGGCTGGCACTGAAGCTTTCTTT.

The chain employs TRBV6-2 or TRBV6-3 and TRBJ2-7; 14 bases align to TRBD2. V shed 2 bases and J 2 bases; nucleotides not matched to a gene: 11. The CDR3 has 19 residues. CDR1 and CDR2 (germline): MNHEY, SVGEGT. The CDR3 DNA is TGTGCCAGCAGTTACCCCGGACTAGCGGGAGGCCGTTTCACCTACGAGCAGTACTTC. Residues: CASSYPGLAGGRFTYEQYF.

The rearrangement uses TRBV10-3 and TRBJ1-1, with 8 positions matching TRBD1. This CDR3 spans 14 amino acids. The trim removed 7 bases at V and 1 base at J, leaving 5 bases unmatched. Germline-derived CDR1 and CDR2 are ENHRY and SYGVKD. CDR3 residues: CAITTGGRNTEAFF. The DNA of the CDR3 is TGTGCCATCACCACAGGGGGACGGAACACTGAAGCTTTCTTT.

The chain combines TRBV5-5 with TRBJ1-5, with D unclear. Germline values: CDR1 SGHKS, CDR2 YYEKEE (reference sequence). CDR3 length: 17 amino acids. Trimming shortened V by 1 base and J by 0 bases, and 14 bases separated the two germline ends. CDR3 in amino acids: CASSLHPRGGSNQPQHF. In DNA, the CDR3 is TGTGCCAGCAGCTTGCACCCACGAGGAGGTAGCAATCAGCCCCAGCATTTT.

This clone has more than one count but fewer than ten. The chain employs TRBV2 and TRBJ2-1; 10 bases map to TRBD2. The length of the CDR3 is 16 residues. Germline-derived CDR1 and CDR2 are SNHLY and FYNNEI. The junction had 12 bases not matched to a gene; V was cut back by 6 bases and J by 7 bases. The CDR3 DNA reads TGTGCCAGCAGCCTCAGGGCTAGCGGGGGTGGGAATGAGCAGTTCTTC. The encoded protein is CASSLRASGGGNEQFF.

V is TRBV6-1 and J is TRBJ1-3; 7 bases match TRBD1. The CDR3 totals 16 residues. V was pared by 1 base and J by 1 base, with 4 bases of the junction left unmatched. Germline CDR1 MNHNS, CDR2 SASEGT. The CDR3 region is CASSEDRGRSGNTIYF. CDR3 in DNA: TGTGCCAGCAGTGAAGACAGGGGACGATCTGGAAACACCATATATTTT.

The V and J genes are TRBV25-1 and TRBJ2-2; no firm D call. Per germline, CDR1 MGHDK and CDR2 SYGVNS. This CDR3 is built from 17 residues. Trimming shortened V by 2 bases and J by 4 bases, and 17 bases separated the two germline ends. Here the CDR3 reads CASSESWLRPLTGELFF. The CDR3 DNA follows: TGTGCCAGCAGTGAAAGTTGGCTTCGTCCCCTCACCGGGGAGCTGTTTTTT.

This clone was seen more than once but under ten times. This chain joins TRBV7-2 and TRBJ1-1; no clear D. CDR1 is SGHTA and CDR2 is FQGNSA in the germline V gene. The CDR3 is made up of 11 amino acids. Trimming cost V 5 bases and J 7 bases, with 8 bases left between them. CDR3 in DNA: TGTGCCAGCAGCCAGTACAGTGAAGCTTTCTTT. It encodes CASSQYSEAFF.

As for this clone: One end of the junction varies from germline; a read error may be responsible. The chain is built from TRBV28 and TRBJ2-5; weak D call: TRBD2 (6 bases). The germline CDR1 and CDR2 sequences are MDHEN and SYDVKM. CDR3 length: 15 amino acids. This CDR3 is CASSPLKEGQGTQYF. As DNA, the CDR3 is TGTGCCAGCAGTCCATTGAAGGAGGGTCAAGGGACCCAGTACTTC.

V and J are TRBV7-4 and TRBJ1-1; no firm D call. The CDR3 length is 13 residues. Deletions cut 3 bases from V and 10 bases from J, with 15 bases between. Germline V gene sequence: CDR1 SGHVT, CDR2 SQSDAQ. The CDR3 sequence is CASSFPKRGSAFF. The CDR3 DNA follows: TGTGCCAGCAGCTTCCCCAAAAGAGGGTCAGCTTTCTTT.

This chain links TRBV6-5 with TRBJ2-7; 9 bases are a match to TRBD1. With V trimmed by 7 bases and J by 2 bases, 9 bases remained unmatched. Germline V gives CDR1 MNHEY, CDR2 SVGAGI. This CDR3 contains 15 residues. The CDR3 sequence: CASNRTTGGPYEQYF. CDR3 nucleotides: TGTGCCAGCAATAGGACGACAGGGGGTCCCTACGAGCAGTACTTC.

The genes are TRBV28 and TRBJ2-4; 10 bases match TRBD2. Germline V lookup: CDR1 MDHEN, CDR2 SYDVKM. V was clipped by 7 bases and J by 3 bases; unmatched bases: 12. The CDR3 has 17 amino acids. The CDR3 reads CASKAAGGPVVKNIQYF. The CDR3, as DNA: TGTGCCAGCAAGGCAGCGGGAGGGCCGGTGGTCAAAAACATTCAGTACTTC. The full variable domain, rest sourced from reference TRBV28 and TRBJ2-4, is DVKVTQSSRYLVKRTGEKVFLECVQDMDHENMFWYRQDPGLGLRLIYFSYDVKMKEKGDIPEGYSVSREKKERFSLILESASTNQTSMYLCASKAAGGPVVKNIQYFGAGTRLSVL.

The chain has TRBV20-1 and TRBJ1-6; D gene ambiguous. The germline V gene has CDR1 DFQATT and CDR2 SNEGSKA (reference sequence). The CDR3 has 13 amino acids. V was clipped by 3 bases and J by 7 bases, with 10 bases between them. CDR3 sequence: CSASQVANSPLHF. As DNA, the CDR3 is TGCAGTGCTAGTCAGGTCGCGAATTCACCCCTCCACTTT.

This clone was recorded a few times. This sequence joins TRBV7-2 and TRBJ2-1; TRBD2 matches 10 bases. J lost 6 bases, V lost 3 bases, and 17 bases had no gene match. CDR1 is SGHTA and CDR2 is FQGNSA in the germline V gene. This CDR3 has 19 amino acids. For the CDR3, the DNA is TGTGCCAGCAGCTTTACCCTAGCGGGGGTGCTTGGAGGTACCAATGAGCAGTTCTTC. It specifies CASSFTLAGVLGGTNEQFF.

This chain joins TRBV28 and TRBJ1-1; 7 positions agree with TRBD1. Trimming at V came to 10 bases and at J to 3 bases, leaving 5 bases not matched to a gene. This CDR3 has 12 residues. Germline-derived CDR1 and CDR2 are MDHEN and SYDVKM. CDR3 DNA: TGTGCCACGAACAGGGGATACACTGAAGCTTTCTTT. Translated, it gives CATNRGYTEAFF.

This chain links TRBV11-3 with TRBJ2-3, with D maybe TRBD1 (6 bases). V was pared by 0 bases and J by 1 base, with 8 bases between. CDR3 size: 15 residues. CDR1 is SGHNT and CDR2 is YENEEA in the germline V gene. DNA of the CDR3: TGTGCCAGCAGCTTAGAACAGGGTGGCACAGATACGCAGTATTTT. This encodes CASSLEQGGTDTQYF.

This chain links TRBV5-1 with TRBJ2-3; 8 bases align to TRBD2. Germline CDR1 SGHRS, CDR2 YFSETQ. There are 17 residues in the CDR3. The V and J ends lost 4 bases and 2 bases, in that order; junction bases with no gene match: 12. This chain's CDR3 is CASSPSVAGGITDTQYF. The CDR3 coding sequence is TGCGCCAGCAGCCCCAGTGTGGCGGGAGGAATCACAGATACGCAGTATTTT.